Below are 25 T cell receptor beta chains sequenced from a single sample in a study of Graves' ophthalmopathy and Graves' hyperthyroidism. The authors amplified TCR beta CDR3 regions from RNA transcripts. The first round was an RT-PCR with HTBI primers, and the second round was a multiplex PCR. One entry per CDR3 protein results from TCRdb running MiXCR on the multiplex PCR reads. Here the sample spans about 620,000 distinct CDR3 sequences, approximately 22% being singletons. Source material: peripheral blood. These receptors were collected from a woman between 18 and 29 years old with stable Graves' hyperthyroidism. Some clones in this sample may be carry-over from other donors' samples.

This clonotype was observed a handful of times. This chain joins TRBV29-1 and TRBJ1-1; D call uncertain. This CDR3 comprises 16 residues. Germline V lookup: CDR1 SQVTM, CDR2 ANQGSEA. Deletions cut 0 bases from V and 0 bases from J, with 14 bases between. The CDR3, as DNA: TGCAGCGTTGAAGATTCGGGCAGGCTCATGAACACTGAAGCTTTCTTT. This translates into CSVEDSGRLMNTEAFF.

This clonotype was recorded at least ten times. The rearrangement joins TRBV28 to TRBJ2-7; D is perhaps TRBD2 (6 bases). Germline CDR1 and CDR2: MDHEN and SYDVKM. With 8 bases removed from V and 3 bases from J, the gap between germline ends came to 11 bases. This CDR3 is 12 amino acids long. As DNA, the CDR3 is TGTGCCAGCCGGGACTTTCACTACGAGCAGTACTTC. Translation: CASRDFHYEQYF.

This clonotype showed up many times. This clone may be a read error of a much larger clone one base away. The chain joins TRBV7-3 to TRBJ2-7, with TRBD1 matching 9 bases. This CDR3 is built from 14 residues. Germline V lookup: CDR1 SGHTA, CDR2 FQGTGA. With 5 bases clipped from V and 2 bases from J, the junction kept 4 bases outside the gene matches. The CDR3 nucleotides are TGTGCCAGCAGCACCGGGACAGGGCCCTACGAGCAGTACTTC. Its translation is CASSTGTGPYEQYF.

The V and J genes are TRBV28 and TRBJ2-5; possible D gene TRBD2, 6 bases. V lost 7 bases and J 4 bases, leaving 22 bases between the germline ends. CDR1 MDHEN and CDR2 SYDVKM come from the germline V gene. The CDR3 is 16 amino acids. The CDR3 region is CASKKKLAGIGETQYF. DNA of the CDR3: TGTGCCAGCAAAAAAAAATTGGCGGGGATAGGAGAGACCCAGTACTTC. Supplemented by reference TRBV28 and TRBJ2-5, the full variable domain reads DVKVTQSSRYLVKRTGEKVFLECVQDMDHENMFWYRQDPGLGLRLIYFSYDVKMKEKGDIPEGYSVSREKKERFSLILESASTNQTSMYLCASKKKLAGIGETQYFGPGTRLLVL.

The J gene is TRBJ2-7, the V gene TRBV12-3 or TRBV12-4, with 7 bases matching TRBD1. V shed 7 bases, J shed 3 bases, and the junction held 18 bases outside the gene matches. The CDR3 length is 17 residues. The CDR3 DNA sequence: TGTGCCAGCATGTCGGGGACAGTAAGGCAGGTTGGCTACGAGCAGTACTTC. Amino acid sequence: CASMSGTVRQVGYEQYF.

This clonotype was counted at least ten times. This chain uses TRBV6-5 with TRBJ1-1, with 7 bases aligning to TRBD1. V dropped 7 bases and J dropped 4; count of bases not matched to a gene: 9. CDR1 and CDR2 from the germline V gene are MNHEY and SVGAGI. The CDR3 totals 14 residues. This CDR3 is CASKAGTVGTEAFF. CDR3 in DNA: TGTGCCAGCAAAGCCGGGACAGTGGGCACTGAAGCTTTCTTT.

The chain is built from TRBV3-1 and TRBJ2-2, with a weak D call TRBD1 (6 bases). V gave up 3 bases and J gave up 6 bases, with 14 bases separating them. CDR1 LGHDT and CDR2 YNNKEL come from the germline V gene (reference sequence). The CDR3 is made up of 15 amino acids. The CDR3 DNA reads as TGTGCCAGCAGCCAGAGATCACAGGGCGCCGGGGAGCTGTTTTTT. The encoded protein is CASSQRSQGAGELFF.

In this sample, this clonotype turned up many times. The DNA of the CDR3 is TGTGCCAGCAGGACCGACAGGGATCGGTGGAGCAATCAGCCCCAGCATTTT. Amino acid sequence: CASRTDRDRWSNQPQHF. The V gene is TRBV7-9, the J gene TRBJ1-5; 7 nucleotides align to TRBD1. The CDR3 sequence is 17 residues long. Germline lookup yields CDR1 SEHNR and CDR2 FQNEAQ (reference sequence). The trim removed 6 bases at V and 1 base at J, leaving 12 bases unmatched.

This clonotype was found many times. V gene TRBV2 combines with J gene TRBJ1-6, with D possibly matching TRBD1 (5 bases). Germline CDR1 SNHLY, CDR2 FYNNEI. This CDR3 contains 15 residues. Trimming took off 6 bases at V and 8 bases at J, with 17 bases between the two ends. The CDR3: CASSAEGTNDSPLHF. CDR3 DNA sequence: TGTGCCAGCAGCGCAGAAGGGACTAATGATTCACCCCTCCACTTT.

The V and J genes are TRBV19 and TRBJ1-6; maybe TRBD1 (5 bases). Germline assignment: CDR1 LNHDA and CDR2 SQIVND (reference sequence). This CDR3 is 13 amino acids long. The V and J ends lost 4 bases and 10 bases respectively, with 11 bases between them. CDR3 coding DNA: TGTGCCAGTAGTAACGGGGCTGGGTCACCCCTCCACTTT. Amino acid sequence: CASSNGAGSPLHF. Full variable domain (rest looked up from reference TRBV19 and TRBJ1-6): DGGITQSPKYLFRKEGQNVTLSCEQNLNHDAMYWYRQDPGQGLRLIYYSQIVNDFQKGDIAEGYSVSREKKESFPLTVTSAQKNPTAFYLCASSNGAGSPLHFGNGTRLTVT.

This clonotype has only a few counts. V usage is TRBV6-1 and J usage is TRBJ1-5, with a tentative D call TRBD1 (5 bases). In germline, CDR1 is MNHNS, CDR2 SASEGT. V lost 9 bases, J lost 0 bases, and 12 bases lay in between. The CDR3 covers 14 residues. CDR3 bases: TGTGCCAGTGCTGCGGGGGATAGCAATCAGCCCCAGCATTTT. It is translated as CASAAGDSNQPQHF.

The rearrangement uses TRBV9 and TRBJ1-1; tentative D call: TRBD1 (6 bases). The CDR3 is 14 residues long. CDR1 SGDLS and CDR2 YYNGEE come from the germline V gene. V dropped 3 bases and J dropped 4 bases, with 13 bases sitting between them. For the CDR3, the DNA is TGTGCCAGCAGCGCCCAGGGGTTGGCCACTGAAGCTTTCTTT. Its translation is CASSAQGLATEAFF.

As concerns this clonotype: This may arise from a read error, as a much more abundant clone is one base away. CDR3 bases: TGTGCCAGCAGCTTAGTCGAGGGGAGAAAAAGCTTC. This encodes CASSLVEGRKSF. J is TRBJ1-2 and V is TRBV7-9, with D tentatively TRBD1 (5 bases). The CDR3 is 12 residues long. Germline CDR1 is SEHNR and CDR2 is FQNEAQ (reference sequence).

Only a few counts were recorded for this clonotype. The chain joins TRBV6-1 to TRBJ2-5, with TRBD1 matching 9 bases. The CDR3 consists of 15 residues. From germline, CDR1 is MNHNS and CDR2 SASEGT. With V trimmed by 4 bases and J by 5 bases, 8 bases remained unmatched. The CDR3 spells CASSAKGQGWETQYF. CDR3 nucleotides: TGTGCCAGCAGTGCGAAGGGACAGGGTTGGGAGACCCAGTACTTC.

This clonotype was recorded at least ten times. V is TRBV6-5 and J is TRBJ2-7; 9 nucleotides align to TRBD1. Unmatched junction bases numbered 10, after V lost 0 bases and J lost 7 bases. CDR1 and CDR2 (germline): MNHEY, SVGAGI. This CDR3 spans 16 amino acids. The CDR3, as DNA: TGTGCCAGCAGTTACTCGAGGTGGGACAGGGTTCGGGAGCAGTACTTC. Amino acid sequence: CASSYSRWDRVREQYF.

This clonotype occurred many times. The chain combines TRBV12-3 or TRBV12-4 with TRBJ2-4; D is uncertain. V was shortened by 8 bases and J by 8 bases, with 19 bases between the two germline ends. The CDR3 sequence is 14 residues long. In nucleotides, the CDR3 is TGTGCCAGCCGGTCTTCCCGCGAGTCGGACATTCAGTACTTC. This codes for CASRSSRESDIQYF.

This clonotype was detected ten times or more. V is TRBV5-5 and J is TRBJ2-2, with D possibly TRBD1 on 6 matching bases. The germline CDR1 and CDR2 sequences are SGHKS and YYEKEE (reference sequence). There are 14 residues in the CDR3. V was trimmed by 2 bases and J by 7 bases, leaving 12 bases between them. The CDR3 nucleotides are TGTGCCAGCAGCTTACAGGGATCTTTCGGGGAGCTGTTTTTT. As protein: CASSLQGSFGELFF.

The CDR3 region has the DNA TGTGCCAGCAGCCCTACAGTACAAGAGACCCAGTACTTC. Amino acids: CASSPTVQETQYF. This chain connects TRBV6-5 to TRBJ2-5, with D hard to call. The CDR3 consists of 13 residues. Between the trimmed V and J ends, which lost 6 bases and 2 bases, there was a span of 10 bases. Germline assignment: CDR1 MNHEY and CDR2 SVGAGI.

J is TRBJ2-7 and V is TRBV29-1; D is unclear. V lost 0 bases, J lost 1 base, and 10 bases lay in between. Germline V gene sequence: CDR1 SQVTM, CDR2 ANQGSEA. The CDR3 consists of 14 residues. In nucleotides, the CDR3 is TGCAGCGTTGAAGATCCTGGGGAATCCTACGAGCAGTACTTC. Encoded protein: CSVEDPGESYEQYF.

V and J are TRBV5-1 and TRBJ1-1; D might be TRBD1 (5 bases). The ends were cut back, 5 bases at V and 1 base at J, with 9 bases in the middle. The CDR3 has 13 residues. Germline CDR1 reads SGHRS; CDR2 reads YFSETQ. The CDR3 loop reads CASRVQANTEAFF. As DNA, the CDR3 is TGCGCCAGCAGAGTACAGGCGAACACTGAAGCTTTCTTT.

The sample holds a few counts of this clonotype. V is TRBV12-3 or TRBV12-4 and J is TRBJ1-5; 8 bases line up with TRBD1. The CDR3 extends over 15 amino acids. The J segment lost 0 bases and the V segment lost 5 bases, leaving 3 bases of the junction unmatched. CDR3 amino acids: CASSQGANSNQPQHF. The CDR3 DNA follows: TGTGCCAGCAGTCAGGGGGCGAATAGCAATCAGCCCCAGCATTTT.

The J gene is TRBJ1-1, the V gene TRBV6-2 or TRBV6-3, with 7 bases matching TRBD1. The CDR3 spans 15 residues. Unmatched junction bases numbered 12, after V lost 2 bases and J lost 9 bases. The V gene's germline CDR1 is MNHEY and CDR2 SVGEGT. CDR3 sequence: CASSYPVRGDSQAFF. The DNA for the CDR3 is TGTGCCAGCAGTTACCCAGTCAGAGGGGACAGTCAAGCTTTCTTT.

This sequence joins TRBV27 and TRBJ1-5, with D unresolved. V lost 4 bases and J 6 bases, leaving 13 bases between the germline ends. CDR1 and CDR2 from the germline V gene are MNHEY and SMNVEV (reference sequence). The CDR3 loop spans 14 amino acids. The CDR3 nucleotides read TGTGCCAGCAGTTCCTCAGCGGGAGGTCAGCCCCAGCATTTT. This codes for CASSSSAGGQPQHF.

The table lists this clonotype with many counts. The chain employs TRBV28 and TRBJ1-5, with TRBD1 matching 7 bases. The germline V gene encodes CDR1 MDHEN and CDR2 SYDVKM. V shed 6 bases and J 3 bases; nucleotides not matched to a gene: 5. There are 14 residues in the CDR3. The CDR3 is CASSRGQNNQPQHF. DNA of the CDR3: TGTGCCAGCAGCCGGGGACAGAACAATCAGCCCCAGCATTTT.

Many counts were recorded for this clonotype. The chain joins TRBV20-1 to TRBJ2-6; a possible D gene is TRBD2 (6 bases). The CDR3 totals 17 residues. Germline V lookup: CDR1 DFQATT, CDR2 SNEGSKA (reference sequence). V gave up 3 bases and J gave up 2 bases, with 17 bases separating them. CDR3 in amino acids: CSASGGPRDAGANVLTF. In DNA, the CDR3 is TGCAGTGCTAGCGGAGGGCCGAGGGACGCTGGGGCCAACGTCCTGACTTTC.